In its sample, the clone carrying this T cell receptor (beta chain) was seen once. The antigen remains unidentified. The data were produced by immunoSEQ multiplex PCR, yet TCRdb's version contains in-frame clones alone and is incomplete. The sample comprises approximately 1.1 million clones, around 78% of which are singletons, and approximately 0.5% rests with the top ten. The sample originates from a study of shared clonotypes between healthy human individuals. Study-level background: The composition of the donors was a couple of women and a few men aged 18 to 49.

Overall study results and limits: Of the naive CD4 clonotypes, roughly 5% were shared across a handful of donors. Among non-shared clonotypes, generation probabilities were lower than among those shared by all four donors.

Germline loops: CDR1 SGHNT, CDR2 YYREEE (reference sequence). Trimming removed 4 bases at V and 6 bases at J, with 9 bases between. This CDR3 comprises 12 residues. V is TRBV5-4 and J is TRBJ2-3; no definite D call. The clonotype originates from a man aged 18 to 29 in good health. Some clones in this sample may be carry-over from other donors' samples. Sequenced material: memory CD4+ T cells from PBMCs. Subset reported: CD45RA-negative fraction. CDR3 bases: TGTGCCAGCAGCCCCGGAGCTGATACGCAGTATTTT. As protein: CASSPGADTQYF.